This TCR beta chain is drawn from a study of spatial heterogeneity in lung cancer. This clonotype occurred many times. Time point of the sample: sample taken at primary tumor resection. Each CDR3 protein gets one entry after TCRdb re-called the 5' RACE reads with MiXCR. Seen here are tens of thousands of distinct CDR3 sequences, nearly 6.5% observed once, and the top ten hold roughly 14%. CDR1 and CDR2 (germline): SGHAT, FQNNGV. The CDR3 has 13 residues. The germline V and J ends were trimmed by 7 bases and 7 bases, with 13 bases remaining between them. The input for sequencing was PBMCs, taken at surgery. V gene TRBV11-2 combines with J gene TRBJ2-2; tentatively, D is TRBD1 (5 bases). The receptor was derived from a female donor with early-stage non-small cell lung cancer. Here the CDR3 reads CASTQAHNGELFF. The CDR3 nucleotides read TGTGCCAGCACACAGGCCCATAACGGGGAGCTGTTTTTT.